Following are 10 T cell receptor beta chains from one sample sequenced in a study of T cell responses to AZD1222 COVID-19 vaccine. Assay: immunoSEQ multiplex PCR; the TCRdb copy retains only in-frame clones and omits some. The table lists roughly 95,000 clones, 92% of them singletons. The starting material was peripheral blood, obtained 28 days after the second AZD1222 dose. The receptors originated from an adult who received the AZD1222 COVID-19 vaccine.

The chain carries TRBV5-8 and TRBJ1-5, with D perhaps TRBD1 (5 bases). This CDR3 is 15 amino acids long. The V end was cut by 0 bases, the J end by 5 bases, with 12 bases between. Germline V gene lookup returns CDR1 SGHTS and CDR2 YDEGEE. The CDR3 loop is CASSLGGGWDQPQHF. In nucleotides, the CDR3 is TGTGCCAGCAGCTTGGGCGGGGGTTGGGATCAGCCCCAGCATTTT. Filled out from reference TRBV5-8 and TRBJ1-5, the complete variable domain reads EAGVTQSPTHLIKTRGQQATLRCSPISGHTSVYWYQQALGLGLQFLLWYDEGEERNRGNFPPRFSGRQFPNYSSELNVNALELEDSALYLCASSLGGGWDQPQHFGDGTRLSIL.

The chain uses TRBV10-3 and TRBJ1-6, with no clear D. V gave up 2 bases and J gave up 0 bases, with 8 bases separating them. Germline V lookup: CDR1 ENHRY, CDR2 SYGVKD. The length of the CDR3 is 16 residues. The CDR3 coding sequence is TGTGCCATCAGTGAGGTCGGACCCTCCTATAATTCACCCCTCCACTTT. The encoded protein is CAISEVGPSYNSPLHF.

V and J are TRBV16 and TRBJ1-2, with 8 bases matching TRBD1. V shed 4 bases, J shed 7 bases, and the junction held 11 bases outside the gene matches. The CDR3 runs 15 residues. Germline V gene lookup returns CDR1 KGHSY and CDR2 FQNENV. CDR3 nucleotides: TGTGCCAGCAGCCCCTACAGGACAGGGCGTAGTGGCTACACCTTC. It specifies CASSPYRTGRSGYTF. Full variable domain (remainder filled in from reference TRBV16 and TRBJ1-2): GEEVAQTPKHLVRGEGQKAKLYCAPIKGHSYVFWYQQVLKNEFKFLISFQNENVFDETGMPKERFSAKCLPNSPCSLEIQATKLEDSAVYFCASSPYRTGRSGYTFGSGTRLTVV.

V is TRBV9 and J is TRBJ1-5; TRBD1 might be the D (5 bases). V was cut by 2 bases and J by 3 bases, with 9 bases left in between. Germline V CDR1 and CDR2: SGDLS, YYNGEE. The CDR3 length is 14 residues. The CDR3: CASSVGADNQPQHF. In nucleotides, the CDR3 is TGTGCCAGCAGCGTTGGGGCGGACAATCAGCCCCAGCATTTT. The variable domain in full, completed from reference TRBV9 and TRBJ1-5, reads DSGVTQTPKHLITATGQRVTLRCSPRSGDLSVYWYQQSLDQGLQFLIQYYNGEERAKGNILERFSAQQFPDLHSELNLSSLELGDSALYFCASSVGADNQPQHFGDGTRLSIL.

J is TRBJ1-2 and V is TRBV18; 9 nucleotides line up with TRBD1. J lost 8 bases, V lost 3 bases, and 4 bases had no gene match. The CDR3 totals 13 residues. Germline CDR1 is KGHSH and CDR2 is LQKENI. The CDR3 spells CASSPDRGHGYTF. CDR3 in DNA: TGTGCCAGCTCACCGGACAGGGGCCACGGCTACACCTTC.

J is TRBJ1-2 and V is TRBV11-2; no clear D gene. CDR3 length: 16 amino acids. Trimming cost V 0 bases and J 5 bases, with 16 bases left between them. Germline CDR1 reads SGHAT; CDR2 reads FQNNGV. The CDR3 DNA sequence: TGTGCCAGCAGCTTAGATTCCCCTCCCGGCAGATATGGCTACACCTTC. It encodes CASSLDSPPGRYGYTF.

The gene calls are TRBV2 and TRBJ1-5; no reliable D call. This CDR3 region has 15 residues. The germline V gene has CDR1 SNHLY and CDR2 FYNNEI. Trimming cost V 5 bases and J 0 bases, with 11 bases left between them. The CDR3 DNA is TGTGCCAGCAGTACGACGGGAAATAGCAATCAGCCCCAGCATTTT. Protein: CASSTTGNSNQPQHF.

The V gene is TRBV3-1 (or the pseudogene TRBV3-2), the J gene TRBJ2-3; TRBD2 agrees at 7 bases. The germline V gene encodes CDR1 LGHDT and CDR2 YNNKEL (reference sequence). The CDR3 has 16 amino acids. Trimming cost V 4 bases and J 0 bases; bases outside gene matches: 7. This chain's CDR3 is CASSRQSGVSTDTQYF. The CDR3 DNA sequence: TGTGCCAGCAGCCGTCAGAGCGGGGTCAGCACAGATACGCAGTATTTT.

Ten or more counts support this clone. This chain links TRBV5-6 with TRBJ1-4; the D is unclear. Germline V CDR1 and CDR2: SGHDT, YYEEEE. This CDR3 spans 15 amino acids. The ends were cut back, 0 bases at V and 1 base at J, with 7 bases in the middle. This CDR3 reads CASSLEAETNEKLFF. CDR3 DNA sequence: TGTGCCAGCAGCTTGGAAGCGGAAACTAATGAAAAACTGTTTTTT.

This clone was counted a few times. V usage is TRBV4-1 and J usage is TRBJ1-4; 9 nucleotides agree with TRBD1. The germline gives CDR1 MGHRA, CDR2 YSYEKL. This CDR3 region has 17 residues. Germline trimming cut 0 bases from V and 2 bases from J; bases unmatched to any gene: 4. The CDR3 coding sequence is TGCGCCAGCAGCCAAGAACTACAGGGGGCGACTAATGAAAAACTGTTTTTT. This codes for CASSQELQGATNEKLFF.